These 30 T cell receptor beta chains originate from one sample sequenced in a study of blood T cells in healthy people across ages. Sample-barcoded 5' priming and a J-beta primer mix drove a second PCR of about 6 to 12 cycles. One entry per CDR3 protein results from TCRdb running MiXCR on the 5' RACE reads. There are about 730,000 distinct CDR3 sequences in the sample; roughly 41% occur only once, and around a fifth lies in the top ten. The sequenced material came from blood. The receptor set was obtained from a woman aged 55-69 years in good health.

The V call is TRBV11-2, the J call TRBJ2-1, with D tentatively TRBD1 or TRBD2 (5 bases each). The CDR3 is made up of 15 amino acids. Trimming left V 4 bases short and J 13 bases short, with 23 bases between. CDR1 SGHAT and CDR2 FQNNGV come from the germline V gene. The CDR3 DNA is TGTGCCAGCAGCTCGCTTACCGGGGCATGGTCAACCCAGTTCTTC. It encodes CASSSLTGAWSTQFF.

The V gene is TRBV2, the J gene TRBJ1-2; tentative D call: TRBD1 (5 bases). This CDR3 comprises 15 residues. Germline V gene lookup returns CDR1 SNHLY and CDR2 FYNNEI. V was cut by 0 bases and J by 7 bases, with 15 bases left in between. Written as DNA, the CDR3 is TGTGCCAGCAGTGAAGCGGTTTACAGGTCCGGTGGCTACACCTTC. It specifies CASSEAVYRSGGYTF. The complete variable domain, with remaining parts taken from reference TRBV2 and TRBJ1-2, reads EPEVTQTPSHQVTQMGQEVILRCVPISNHLYFYWYRQILGQKVEFLVSFYNNEISEKSEIFDDQFSVERPDGSNFTLKIRSTKLEDSAMYFCASSEAVYRSGGYTFGSGTRLTVV.

Concerning this clonotype itself: One base away lies a much larger clone, so this may be a sequencing read error. The J gene is TRBJ2-3, the V gene TRBV20-1; 10 bases match TRBD2. Germline CDR1 reads DFQATT; CDR2 reads SNEGSKA (reference sequence). The length of the CDR3 is 14 residues. CDR3 coding DNA: TGCAGTGCCCCGGCTAGCGGGGGAGTAGATGCGCAGTATTTT. This gives the protein CSAPASGGVDAQYF.

The V gene is TRBV12-3 or TRBV12-4, the J gene TRBJ2-7, with D perhaps given as TRBD1 or TRBD2 (5 bases each). This CDR3 has 16 residues. The V end lost 3 bases, the J end lost 4 bases, and 19 bases lay between the germline ends. CDR3 region: CASSFWGRGPSYEQYF. The DNA of the CDR3 is TGTGCCAGCAGTTTCTGGGGACGGGGCCCTTCGTACGAGCAGTACTTC.

This sequence joins TRBV7-3 and TRBJ2-5; 12 positions match TRBD2. From germline, CDR1 is SGHTA and CDR2 FQGTGA. Losses at the gene ends were 2 bases for V and 4 bases for J; bases not matched to a gene: 2. This CDR3 has 15 residues. The CDR3 region is CASSLWTSGVETQYF. In nucleotides, the CDR3 is TGTGCCAGCAGCTTATGGACTAGCGGGGTAGAGACCCAGTACTTC.

The chain uses TRBV27 and TRBJ2-3, with D possibly matching TRBD2 (5 bases). Trimming left V 6 bases short and J 0 bases short, with 19 bases between. The CDR3 runs 17 residues. Germline V gene data show CDR1 as MNHEY and CDR2 as SMNVEV (reference sequence). In nucleotides, the CDR3 is TGTGCCAGCAGCCTAAGGAGGCTACAAGATAGCACAGATACGCAGTATTTT. The encoded protein is CASSLRRLQDSTDTQYF.

The chain carries TRBV29-1 and TRBJ2-4; TRBD1 matches 8 bases. Matching the DNA end better, TRBJ2-5 makes the J call doubtful. The germline V gene encodes CDR1 SQVTM and CDR2 ANQGSEA. This CDR3 has 13 amino acids. CDR3 coding DNA: TGCAGCGGGAAGGACAGGGTTCTAGAGACCCAGTACTTC. Its protein is CSGKDRVLETQYF.

The chain links TRBV7-7 to TRBJ2-1, with 14 bases that match TRBD2. Trimming removed 5 bases from V and 6 bases from J; junction bases left unmatched: 12. Germline loops: CDR1 SSHAT, CDR2 FNYEAQ (reference sequence). The CDR3 has 18 amino acids. The CDR3 DNA is TGTGCCAGCAGCGCGGGACTAGCGGGGGAAAAAGGATTCAATGAGCAGTTCTTC. Its protein product is CASSAGLAGEKGFNEQFF.

With regard to this clonotype: A clone one base away is much larger, so this may be a read error. This chain joins TRBV3-1 and TRBJ1-2; D is ambiguous. This CDR3 comprises 12 residues. CDR1 and CDR2 from the germline V gene are LGHDT and YNNKEL (reference sequence). As DNA, the CDR3 is TGTGCCTGCAGCCAAGTGGGGTATGGCTACACCTTC. Translating it yields CACSQVGYGYTF.

The CDR3 sequence is CSVKFRGDSQPQHF. In DNA form, the CDR3 reads TGCAGCGTGAAATTCAGGGGGGATAGTCAGCCCCAGCATTTT. The chain links TRBV29-1 to TRBJ1-5, with 7 nucleotides matching TRBD1. The CDR3 has 14 residues. CDR1 is SQVTM and CDR2 is ANQGSEA in the germline V gene. After removal of 6 bases from V and 6 bases from J, the junction contained 11 bases not matched to a gene.

This clonotype was detected only a few times. This chain connects TRBV6-2 or TRBV6-3 to TRBJ1-5; no reliable D call. Between the trimmed V and J ends, which lost 6 bases and 2 bases, there was a span of 20 bases. Germline V gives CDR1 MNHEY, CDR2 SVGEGT. The CDR3 totals 17 residues. The CDR3 loop reads CASSPLGGSWGNQPQHF. DNA for the CDR3: TGTGCCAGCAGCCCCCTGGGTGGGAGTTGGGGCAATCAGCCCCAGCATTTT.

The rearrangement links TRBV6-2 or TRBV6-3 to TRBJ1-5, with D unresolved. V was clipped by 6 bases and J by 9 bases, with 18 bases between them. There are 14 residues in the CDR3. CDR1 is MNHEY, CDR2 SVGEGT, per germline. CDR3 DNA: TGTGCCAGCAGCGAGCCCCCCACTGGGTGGCCCCAGCATTTT. As protein: CASSEPPTGWPQHF.

The chain uses TRBV23-1 and TRBJ2-1; D call uncertain. TRBV23-1 has ORF status, its function being uncertain. This CDR3 contains 15 residues. Trimming shortened V by 8 bases and J by 2 bases, and 16 bases separated the two germline ends. The CDR3 loop reads CASPLRIRTYNEQFF. The CDR3 DNA follows: TGCGCCAGCCCCTTAAGGATCCGGACCTACAATGAGCAGTTCTTC.

This clonotype was recorded a few times. The gene calls are TRBV20-1 and TRBJ2-6; 8 bases align to TRBD1. The CDR3 spans 17 residues. CDR1 and CDR2 from the germline V gene are DFQATT and SNEGSKA (reference sequence). Trimming removed 4 bases from V and 0 bases from J; junction bases left unmatched: 8. CDR3 residues: CSAKRTGLSSGANVLTF. CDR3 bases: TGCAGTGCTAAACGGACAGGGCTTAGCTCTGGGGCCAACGTCCTGACTTTC.

The rearrangement links TRBV3-1 to TRBJ1-1; D is unresolved. The CDR3 extends over 15 amino acids. V lost 6 bases and J lost 4, with 18 bases in between. The germline V gene encodes CDR1 LGHDT and CDR2 YNNKEL (reference sequence). The CDR3 DNA sequence: TGTGCCAGCAGTCAAATACTACGGGGATCCACTGAAGCTTTCTTT. Translating it yields CASSQILRGSTEAFF.

CDR3 sequence (DNA): TGCGCCAGCAGCCAAGCCGTCGGGGACAGCATCTCCTACGAGCAGTACTTC. It is translated as CASSQAVGDSISYEQYF. The chain joins TRBV4-1 to TRBJ2-7, with 7 bases aligning to TRBD1. V dropped 1 base and J dropped 0; count of bases not matched to a gene: 9. The CDR3 consists of 17 residues. Germline V lookup: CDR1 MGHRA, CDR2 YSYEKL.

This clonotype has a count of ten or more. The CDR3: CASSSQGGTDTQYF. The CDR3, as DNA: TGTGCCAGCAGCTCGCAGGGGGGCACAGATACGCAGTATTTT. The chain is built from TRBV7-3 and TRBJ2-3; 7 bases are shared with TRBD1. Germline V lookup: CDR1 SGHTA, CDR2 FQGTGA. The V gene end was trimmed by 4 bases and the J gene end by 1 base; junction bases not matched to a gene: 2. The CDR3 totals 14 residues.

The V gene is TRBV29-1, the J gene TRBJ2-4, with TRBD1 matching over 10 bases. Germline CDR1 and CDR2: SQVTM and ANQGSEA. CDR3 length: 14 residues. J was trimmed by 5 bases and V by 1 base; bases with no gene match: 2. The chain's CDR3 is CSVEGQGAQNIQYF. In DNA form, the CDR3 reads TGCAGCGTTGAAGGACAGGGGGCTCAAAACATTCAGTACTTC.

This clonotype was seen more than once but under ten times. J is TRBJ1-4 and V is TRBV2; D is unclear. The V end lost 1 base, the J end lost 10 bases, and 13 bases lay between the germline ends. Germline CDR1 reads SNHLY; CDR2 reads FYNNEI. This CDR3 is 14 amino acids long. CDR3 coding DNA: TGTGCCAGCAGTGAAGGGTCGGCGGAGGGAAAACTGTTTTTT. Amino acid sequence: CASSEGSAEGKLFF.

A few counts support this clonotype. CDR3 coding DNA: TGTGCCAGCAGCCTTCTGAGGTACGAGCAGTACTTC. It codes for CASSLLRYEQYF. The chain is built from TRBV6-1 and TRBJ2-7; D is undetermined. This CDR3 has 12 amino acids. Looked up from germline, CDR1 is MNHNS and CDR2 is SASEGT. Trimming shortened V by 6 bases and J by 4 bases, and 10 bases separated the two germline ends.

This chain joins TRBV29-1 and TRBJ2-1; the D gene is possibly TRBD1 (5 bases). The J call may be incorrect, as the DNA end agrees better with TRBJ2-7. Germline V gives CDR1 SQVTM, CDR2 ANQGSEA. The CDR3 has 14 residues. The CDR3 nucleotides are TGCAGCGTTGAAGGTCAGGGATCCTACAATGAGCAGTACTTC. This sequence encodes CSVEGQGSYNEQYF.

On this clonotype itself: One junction end does not reproduce the germline sequence, and a read error may be involved. The chain combines TRBV20-1 with TRBJ2-7, with 8 nucleotides matching TRBD1. The germline V gene encodes CDR1 DFQATT and CDR2 SNEGSKA (reference sequence). The CDR3 is 13 amino acids. CDR3 amino acids: CSARPDRDHEQYF. The CDR3 bases are TGCAGCGCTAGACCGGACAGGGATCACGAGCAGTACTTC.

V and J are TRBV20-1 and TRBJ2-5; D remains ambiguous. Deletions cut 3 bases from V and 3 bases from J, with 14 bases between. The germline V gene has CDR1 DFQATT and CDR2 SNEGSKA (reference sequence). The CDR3 consists of 14 residues. In DNA form, the CDR3 reads TGCAGTGCTAGCCCTGGGCTTCTAGAAGAGACCCAGTACTTC. It translates to CSASPGLLEETQYF.

Only a few counts were recorded for this clonotype. The CDR3 DNA reads as TGTGCCAGCAGCTTAGAGCCAGGGGCGCGAACCGGGGAGCTGTTTTTT. It is translated as CASSLEPGARTGELFF. The gene calls are TRBV7-2 and TRBJ2-2; possibly TRBD1 for D (6 bases). Germline-derived CDR1 and CDR2 are SGHTA and FQGNSA. V shed 1 base and J shed 5 bases, with 14 bases lying between them. There are 16 residues in the CDR3.

The rearrangement links TRBV6-6 to TRBJ1-1; 7 bases line up with TRBD1. The germline V gene has CDR1 MNHNY and CDR2 SVGAGI (reference sequence). This CDR3 is 12 amino acids long. The CDR3 here is CALQGVGTEAFF. DNA for the CDR3: TGTGCGTTGCAGGGGGTCGGCACTGAAGCTTTCTTT.

The rearrangement uses TRBV28 and TRBJ2-7; no reliable D call. The J call may not be correct, given that the DNA end is closer to TRBJ2-5. This CDR3 is built from 11 residues. CDR1 and CDR2 (germline): MDHEN, SYDVKM. The CDR3 spells CASSTLETQYF. CDR3 in DNA: TGTGCCAGCAGTACCCTCGAGACCCAGTACTTC.

This CDR3 reads CASSKRTRGTQYF. DNA for the CDR3: TGTGCCAGCAGCAAACGGACCCGTGGGACCCAGTACTTC. The chain uses TRBV21-1 and TRBJ2-5. TRBV21-1 corresponds to a pseudogene. This CDR3 contains 13 residues.

This clonotype occurred a few times. V usage is TRBV27 and J usage is TRBJ2-5, with 8 bases matching TRBD2. The J call may be wrong; the DNA end is better matched by TRBJ2-7. CDR1 and CDR2 from the germline V gene are MNHEY and SMNVEV (reference sequence). This CDR3 has 15 amino acids. CDR3 nucleotide sequence: TGTGCCAGCAGTTTACGAGCGGGAGAGAGGATCGAGCAGTACTTC. Amino acids: CASSLRAGERIEQYF.

With respect to this clonotype: A read error may be the cause here, since a much bigger clone is one base away. The chain is built from TRBV11-2 and TRBJ2-5, with 9 bases matching TRBD1. The CDR3 is 15 amino acids. J lost 11 bases, V lost 5 bases, and 15 bases had no gene match. The germline CDR1 and CDR2 sequences are SGHAT and FQNNGV. In DNA, the CDR3 is TGTGCCAGCAGCCCAGGGACAGGGCAAAGGAATGAGCAGTACTTC. It is translated as CASSPGTGQRNEQYF.

The rearrangement uses TRBV5-1 and TRBJ2-3; 11 bases fit TRBD2. V was pared by 6 bases and J by 5 bases, with 5 bases of the junction left unmatched. CDR1 and CDR2 (germline): SGHRS, YFSETQ. The CDR3 contains 14 residues. CDR3 region: CASKLAGDEDTQYF. CDR3 DNA sequence: TGCGCCAGCAAACTAGCGGGAGATGAAGATACGCAGTATTTT.